This T cell receptor beta chain is drawn from a study of blood T cell repertoires in COVID-19. This CDR3 has 16 residues. As originally analysed: The assay estimated nucleated cells by amplifying reference gene primers. Generated by immunoSEQ multiplex PCR, the TCRdb table keeps only in-frame clones and is missing some. Clone size and the V and J calls come from that table; the DNA yielded D and trimming. The table records about 250,000 clones, just over 85% of them present only once. The V gene is TRBV21-1, the J gene TRBJ2-1; TRBD2 is taken as the D call from the table, unchecked against the DNA. TRBV21-1 is deemed a pseudogene. Sequencing was performed on peripheral blood. This sequence was found in an older man with acute or convalescent COVID-19. DNA of the CDR3: TGTGCCAGCAGAAAAATACTAGCGGGGGACTACAATGAGCAGTTCTTC. It encodes CASRKILAGDYNEQFF.